This T cell receptor beta chain was documented in a study of technical replicates of blood from several donors. CDR1 and CDR2 from the germline V gene are SGHTA and FQGTGA. V trimming: 2 bases; J trimming: 0 bases; junction bases outside the gene matches: 7. The CDR3 has 17 residues. Libraries were prepared by immunoSEQ multiplex PCR; TCRdb keeps only in-frame clonotypes and omits some of them. The sample has about 69,000 clones; approximately 88% are singletons. The specimen sequenced was PBMCs. This chain uses TRBV7-3 with TRBJ2-3, with 8 bases that match TRBD2. The sequence was collected from a human donor in good health. Some clones in this sample may be carry-over from other donors' samples. The CDR3 region is CASSLRSSGASTDTQYF. CDR3 DNA: TGTGCCAGCAGCTTACGCAGTAGCGGGGCTAGCACAGATACGCAGTATTTT.